One and the same sample provided the 30 T cell receptor beta chains below, sequenced in a study of cytomegalovirus exposure and HLA in healthy donors. The study ran its PCR with 60 Vbeta and 13 Jbeta primers. The data were produced by immunoSEQ multiplex PCR, yet TCRdb's version contains in-frame clones alone and is incomplete. The sample has around 100,000 clones; 65% to 85% are singletons. The sample consisted of PBMCs. The source is a man aged 40-55 years in good health and CMV-seropositive.

V and J are TRBV5-1 and TRBJ1-5; 10 bases line up with TRBD1. The CDR3 has 18 residues. V was clipped by 4 bases and J by 4 bases; unmatched bases: 14. Germline lookup yields CDR1 SGHRS and CDR2 YFSETQ. The CDR3 sequence is CASSPGQGPPGGNQPQHF. In DNA form, the CDR3 reads TGCGCCAGCAGCCCGGGACAGGGGCCACCTGGGGGGAATCAGCCCCAGCATTTT. Drawing the rest from reference TRBV5-1 and TRBJ1-5, the complete variable domain is KAGVTQTPRYLIKTRGQQVTLSCSPISGHRSVSWYQQTPGQGLQFLFEYFSETQRNKGNFPGRFSGRQFSNSRSEMNVSTLELGDSALYLCASSPGQGPPGGNQPQHFGDGTRLSIL.

The genes are TRBV28 and TRBJ2-7; D is uncertain. CDR1 MDHEN and CDR2 SYDVKM come from the germline V gene. This CDR3 has 13 residues. V gave up 3 bases and J gave up 2 bases, with 8 bases separating them. This CDR3 reads CASSLHGAYEQYF. The CDR3 DNA reads TGTGCCAGCAGTTTGCACGGTGCCTACGAGCAGTACTTC.

The chain carries TRBV6-1 and TRBJ1-6; weak D call: TRBD1 (6 bases). The CDR3 is 15 amino acids. Trimming stripped 4 bases from V and 8 bases from J, with 15 bases between. Germline V gene data show CDR1 as MNHNS and CDR2 as SASEGT. The CDR3 sequence is CASSGLGATDSPLHF. The DNA for the CDR3 is TGTGCCAGCAGTGGTTTGGGGGCAACGGATTCACCCCTCCACTTT.

This chain links TRBV28 with TRBJ1-2; 7 bases align to TRBD1. The CDR3 is made up of 15 amino acids. Germline CDR1 MDHEN, CDR2 SYDVKM. V shed 5 bases and J 0 bases; nucleotides not matched to a gene: 6. This CDR3 reads CASSHQDRPNYGYTF. CDR3 DNA: TGTGCCAGCAGTCACCAGGACAGGCCTAACTATGGCTACACCTTC.

V and J are TRBV7-2 and TRBJ2-5; 10 nucleotides line up with TRBD2. Judging by the DNA end, TRBJ2-7 fits better; the J call may be wrong. Germline V gene lookup returns CDR1 SGHTA and CDR2 FQGNSA. The CDR3 is 17 amino acids. CDR3 nucleotide sequence: TGTGCCAGCAGTCCTACGAGGACTAGCGGCAGCTCCTACGAGCAGTACTTC. It is translated as CASSPTRTSGSSYEQYF.

J is TRBJ2-1 and V is TRBV7-9; 8 positions agree with TRBD2. From germline, CDR1 is SEHNR and CDR2 FQNEAQ (reference sequence). J lost 7 bases, V lost 1 base, and 3 bases had no gene match. This CDR3 has 14 residues. The CDR3 DNA reads as TGTGCCAGCAGCTTAGTGGGACTAGTTAATGAGCAGTTCTTC. This gives the protein CASSLVGLVNEQFF.

The chain is built from TRBV5-6 and TRBJ2-7; possible D gene TRBD1, 6 bases. CDR1 and CDR2 (germline): SGHDT, YYEEEE. V dropped 0 bases and J dropped 6 bases, with 13 bases sitting between them. This CDR3 is 14 amino acids long. CDR3 coding DNA: TGTGCCAGCAGCTTGGGGGCAGGGGTTTTCGAGCAGTACTTC. It specifies CASSLGAGVFEQYF.

V and J are TRBV6-1 and TRBJ2-3, with a possible D match to TRBD1 (6 bases). The V end was cut by 8 bases, the J end by 6 bases, with 9 bases between. CDR3 length: 11 amino acids. The germline CDR1 and CDR2 sequences are MNHNS and SASEGT. The CDR3 nucleotides read TGTGCCAGCGGACAGATTGATACGCAGTATTTT. The encoded protein is CASGQIDTQYF.

The chain uses TRBV5-4 and TRBJ1-4, with 10 bases matching TRBD1. This CDR3 region has 14 residues. V lost 4 bases and J lost 5; bases outside the gene matches: 2. CDR1 and CDR2 (germline): SGHNT, YYREEE (reference sequence). The chain's CDR3 is CASSETGGNEKLFF. The CDR3, as DNA: TGTGCCAGCAGCGAGACAGGGGGCAATGAAAAACTGTTTTTT. Full variable domain (rest looked up from reference TRBV5-4 and TRBJ1-4): ETGVTQSPTHLIKTRGQQVTLRCSSQSGHNTVSWYQQALGQGPQFIFQYYREEENGRGNFPPRFSGLQFPNYSSELNVNALELDDSALYLCASSETGGNEKLFFGSGTQLSVL.

The DNA of the CDR3 is TGTGCCAGCAGCCAAGAAACTAGCGGAAACTACGAGCAGTACTTC. Its protein is CASSQETSGNYEQYF. The genes are TRBV14 and TRBJ2-7; 8 bases are shared with TRBD2. Germline V gives CDR1 SGHDN, CDR2 FVKESK. The CDR3 runs 15 residues. J lost 3 bases, V lost 0 bases, and 4 bases had no gene match.

The chain recombines TRBV7-8 with TRBJ1-1, with D unresolved. The CDR3 totals 17 residues. The germline V gene encodes CDR1 SGHVS and CDR2 FQNEAQ. The germline V and J ends were trimmed by 5 bases and 10 bases, with 29 bases remaining between them. CDR3 sequence reads: CASSPDGMGTAALRAFF. CDR3 DNA sequence: TGTGCCAGCAGCCCCGACGGGATGGGAACGGCGGCTCTGAGAGCTTTCTTT.

J is TRBJ1-3 and V is TRBV6-5; D unresolved. The CDR3 has 12 residues. V gave up 6 bases and J gave up 4 bases, with 7 bases separating them. From germline, CDR1 is MNHEY and CDR2 SVGAGI. CDR3 loop: CASSPRGNTIYF. The DNA of the CDR3 is TGTGCCAGCAGCCCCAGAGGAAACACCATATATTTT.

In this sample, this clone turned up a few times. The V and J genes are TRBV18 and TRBJ1-1, with TRBD1 as a possible D gene (5 bases). Germline CDR1 KGHSH, CDR2 LQKENI. With 6 bases removed from V and 1 base from J, the gap between germline ends came to 12 bases. The CDR3 spans 14 residues. The CDR3 here is CASSSMGGNTEAFF. Here the CDR3 DNA reads TGTGCCAGCTCCTCTATGGGGGGGAACACTGAAGCTTTCTTT.

V and J are TRBV9 and TRBJ1-4, with 7 positions matching TRBD1. J gave up 5 bases and V 4 bases, and 5 bases lay outside the gene matches. The CDR3 covers 14 residues. The germline gives CDR1 SGDLS, CDR2 YYNGEE. The CDR3 nucleotides are TGTGCCAGCAGCAAACAGGGGCGGAATGAAAAACTGTTTTTT. Translating gives CASSKQGRNEKLFF.

The J gene is TRBJ1-4, the V gene TRBV6-1, with D possibly TRBD1 on 5 matching bases. Germline CDR1 reads MNHNS; CDR2 reads SASEGT. Trimming removed 7 bases from V and 7 bases from J, with 16 bases in between. CDR3 size: 14 residues. CDR3 DNA: TGTGCCAGCATCCCTGGTGCGGGGGTTGAAAAACTGTTTTTT. Protein product: CASIPGAGVEKLFF.

The gene calls are TRBV15 and TRBJ2-7; unclear D gene. The CDR3 sequence is 15 residues long. V dropped 0 bases and J dropped 3 bases, with 12 bases sitting between them. Germline CDR1 LNHNV, CDR2 YYDKDF (reference sequence). The CDR3 DNA sequence: TGTGCCACCAGCAGAGAGGCTGGGCGTTTCTACGAGCAGTACTTC. It codes for CATSREAGRFYEQYF.

Here the CDR3 DNA reads TGTGCCAGCAGCCGGGGTAATTCACCCCTCCACTTT. Residues: CASSRGNSPLHF. This chain connects TRBV6-5 to TRBJ1-6; no firm D call. V lost 6 bases and J 6 bases, leaving 6 bases between the germline ends. The V gene's germline CDR1 is MNHEY and CDR2 SVGAGI. This CDR3 is built from 12 residues.

As for this clone: Relative to the germline gene, one junction end is altered; a read error may explain this. DNA of the CDR3: TGCGCCAGCAGCCAAGATCGGTCGGGACACTTCTCCTTC. Protein: CASSQDRSGHFSF. This rearrangement joins TRBV4-1 to TRBJ2-7, with D maybe TRBD1 (6 bases). Per the germline V gene, CDR1 is MGHRA and CDR2 is YSYEKL. The CDR3 runs 13 residues.

Remarks on this clone: The same CDR3 also results from other DNA sequences found in this sample. The rearrangement joins TRBV29-1 to TRBJ2-1; D call uncertain. V gave up 6 bases and J gave up 5 bases, with 11 bases separating them. Germline CDR1 reads SQVTM; CDR2 reads ANQGSEA. The CDR3 has 12 amino acids. CDR3 protein: CSVAAGNNEQFF. The CDR3, as DNA: TGCAGCGTGGCTGCAGGTAACAATGAGCAGTTCTTC.

The V and J genes are TRBV6-4 and TRBJ2-7, with TRBD2 matching over 10 bases. The CDR3 is 16 residues long. Trimming removed 6 bases from V and 2 bases from J; junction bases left unmatched: 10. The V gene's germline CDR1 is MRHNA and CDR2 SNTAGT. The CDR3 loop reads CASRPKASGGAYEQYF. CDR3 bases: TGTGCCAGCAGACCCAAGGCAAGCGGGGGGGCCTACGAGCAGTACTTC.

In this sample, this clone turned up once. The rearrangement links TRBV28 to TRBJ2-7; TRBD1 might be the D (5 bases). This CDR3 region has 14 residues. The V and J ends lost 6 bases and 2 bases respectively, with 14 bases between them. Looked up from germline, CDR1 is MDHEN and CDR2 is SYDVKM. The CDR3 here is CASSPQQGPYEQYF. DNA for the CDR3: TGTGCCAGCAGCCCCCAGCAGGGCCCCTACGAGCAGTACTTC.

The gene calls are TRBV6-6 and TRBJ2-5; D perhaps matches TRBD2 (6 bases). The CDR3 contains 14 residues. The germline V and J ends were trimmed by 0 bases and 5 bases, with 10 bases remaining between them. Germline CDR1 reads MNHNY; CDR2 reads SVGAGI (reference sequence). The CDR3 loop is CASSYSGGGETQYF. The DNA of the CDR3 is TGTGCCAGCAGTTACTCGGGGGGTGGGGAGACCCAGTACTTC.

This clone was picked up one time. This sequence joins TRBV5-1 and TRBJ1-1; TRBD1 agrees at 10 bases. Germline CDR1 SGHRS, CDR2 YFSETQ. V was pared by 1 base and J by 4 bases, with 4 bases of the junction left unmatched. The CDR3 extends over 15 amino acids. CDR3: CASSLSRQGATEAFF. The CDR3 bases are TGCGCCAGCAGCTTGTCGAGACAGGGGGCCACTGAAGCTTTCTTT. Full variable domain (outside the CDR3, taken from reference TRBV5-1 and TRBJ1-1): KAGVTQTPRYLIKTRGQQVTLSCSPISGHRSVSWYQQTPGQGLQFLFEYFSETQRNKGNFPGRFSGRQFSNSRSEMNVSTLELGDSALYLCASSLSRQGATEAFFGQGTRLTVV.

This clone was found a few times. The J gene is TRBJ2-7, the V gene TRBV4-1; possibly TRBD2 for D (5 bases). CDR1 is MGHRA, CDR2 YSYEKL, per germline. This CDR3 has 14 amino acids. Trimming took off 1 base at V and 7 bases at J, with 14 bases between the two ends. The CDR3 is CASSQASGGREQYF. The CDR3 nucleotides read TGCGCCAGCAGCCAAGCGAGTGGCGGGCGAGAGCAGTACTTC.

A word on this clone: A read error is likely, as this CDR3 ends without the conserved phenylalanine or tryptophan. The chain carries TRBV27 and TRBJ1-1; D is perhaps TRBD1 (5 bases). The CDR3 sequence is 14 residues long. Germline CDR1 and CDR2: MNHEY and SMNVEV (reference sequence). DNA of the CDR3: TGTGCCAGCAGTTTAACCCGACGGGGGACTGCAGCTTTCCTT. It codes for CASSLTRRGTAAFL.

CDR3: CASSLLLGLAVGEQFF. The CDR3, as DNA: TGTGCCAGCAGCTTGCTCTTGGGACTAGCCGTAGGTGAGCAGTTCTTC. The chain joins TRBV5-8 to TRBJ2-1; TRBD2 agrees at 9 bases. V shed 1 base, J shed 9 bases, and the junction held 11 bases outside the gene matches. The germline CDR1 and CDR2 sequences are SGHTS and YDEGEE. The CDR3 has 16 amino acids.

J is TRBJ1-4 and V is TRBV2, with 10 bases matching TRBD1. The CDR3 runs to 16 residues. The trim removed 7 bases at V and 2 bases at J, leaving 7 bases unmatched. Per germline, CDR1 SNHLY and CDR2 FYNNEI. CDR3 loop: CASTGQGLSTNEKLFF. CDR3 nucleotide sequence: TGTGCCAGCACGGGACAGGGGTTGTCGACTAATGAAAAACTGTTTTTT.

This clone was picked up a small number of times. This rearrangement joins TRBV4-1 to TRBJ2-7; perhaps TRBD2 as D (6 bases). The length of the CDR3 is 15 residues. V was cut by 5 bases and J by 0 bases, with 14 bases left in between. Germline CDR1 MGHRA, CDR2 YSYEKL. CDR3 bases: TGCGCCAGCAGCTGGGACTTCAGGAGCTCCTACGAGCAGTACTTC. This encodes CASSWDFRSSYEQYF.

V is TRBV19 and J is TRBJ1-1; 7 bases map to TRBD1. Trimming removed 6 bases from V and 1 base from J; junction bases left unmatched: 5. Germline V gene sequence: CDR1 LNHDA, CDR2 SQIVND (reference sequence). CDR3 length: 14 amino acids. This CDR3 reads CASSPRTGNTEAFF. The CDR3 DNA reads as TGTGCCAGTAGCCCCCGGACAGGGAACACTGAAGCTTTCTTT.

The rearrangement joins TRBV27 to TRBJ2-1, with TRBD2 matching over 11 bases. Germline CDR1 is MNHEY and CDR2 is SMNVEV (reference sequence). V shed 5 bases and J 4 bases; nucleotides not matched to a gene: 7. This CDR3 has 16 residues. The CDR3 DNA reads TGTGCCAGCAGTCCAATAGCGGGAGGGCCGTACAATGAGCAGTTCTTC. It translates to CASSPIAGGPYNEQFF.